This paragraph covers one TCR beta chain sequence. Its antigen has not been determined. Nothing much larger sits one base from this clone, and base qualities are not available. The cohort consisted of 666 healthy bone marrow donors. All cohort members were sampled while nominally healthy, although unrecorded immune exposures were likely present. The donor tested CMV seropositive, placing the donor among the 250 to 350 seropositive members of the cohort. A peripheral blood sample was collected from each donor, and TCR beta sequencing was performed on peripheral blood mononuclear cells. Genomic DNA was extracted from the blood cell samples with the Qiagen DNeasy Blood Extraction Kit. This sample was taken from a study of cytomegalovirus exposure and HLA in healthy donors (dated by TCRdb to 2016 to 2017). For the wider study: According to an earlier analysis of 587 of the donors, about 179 million T cells yielded 95 million to 140 million unique TCR beta sequences and about 280 Gb of sequence data. Approximately 300 gigabases of sequencing data and around 80 million unique TCR sequences made up an early release that covered approximately 650 HLA-typed donors. Among the roughly 430 genotyped donors, approximately 81% belonged to the genetic ancestry cluster associated with self-reported Caucasian donors. The study aimed to test whether cataloging public T cell receptors could reveal signatures of past pathogen exposure. The study used immunosequencing to profile the T cell repertoires of more than 650 subjects and linked those repertoires to cytomegalovirus serostatus. Besides the first cohort of 500 to 700 subjects, a separate validation cohort made up of roughly 120 different subjects was used. To predict cytomegalovirus infection status, the study brought together high-throughput TCR immunosequencing, statistical association of individual TCRs with disease status, and machine learning. A later analysis re-analyzed previously published TCR beta repertoires from hundreds of donors and added high-resolution HLA genotyping to study TCR occurrence patterns. Rather than drawing on any new phenotypic data, the later analysis identified candidate immune exposures from TCR beta sequences and the way those sequences occurred across donors. An earlier analysis of around 580 of the donors used high-throughput TCR beta sequencing to judge whether each TCR beta V gene segment behaved as functional or pseudogenic. Alongside the repertoire data, information on donor age, sex, ethnicity and CMV serostatus was compiled. A later genetic analysis used genome-wide SNP genotypes for about 55% of the 666 donors, treating that subset as a discovery cohort. Every discovery cohort repertoire had been produced on one sequencing platform. HLA typing covered class I and class II loci at four-digit resolution. The number of donors typed differed by locus, with 629-630 for A, B, C, DRB1 and DQB1, roughly 520 for DQA1, approximately 570 for DPA1, and approximately 470 for DPB1. Because of strong linkage in the cohort, roughly five DR-DQ haplotypes were treated as single units for association and clustering. Among roughly 400 genotyped donors of the cohort, an average of roughly 230,000 unique TCR beta nucleotide sequences was sequenced per donor, of which roughly 17% were non-productive. The paper's findings and limits, for the study overall: Sequencing depth was assumed to be roughly uniform across donors in the presence/absence analyses, though that assumption may not hold. Most CMV-associated TCR beta chains appeared to be HLA-restricted in a later analysis, and the HLA associations seemed to be driven largely by CMV exposure. In a later analysis, HLA-associated TCR beta chains were found to be more clonally expanded and to have lower generation probabilities than equally common non-associated chains. The study listed 150 to 200 TCR beta chains as associated with cytomegalovirus. HLA typing was unavailable for some donors at each locus, so association tests used only the typed subset. While some public TCRs were present in many individuals, most TCR sequences turned up only very rarely across donors. Because counts were too low, seventeen rarely observed V segments, including chromosome 9 orphons, were excluded from the earlier analysis of some 590 of the donors. A further reported finding was that TCR beta sequences accurately predicted the HLA-A and HLA-B alleles for most subjects in the first cohort. Strong co-occurrence of HLA alleles, especially DR and DQ, made assigning TCR associations to individual alleles difficult. In a later analysis, several top co-occurrence clusters were reported to appear linked to parvovirus B19, influenza, CMV and Epstein-Barr virus. This cohort had only TCR beta chains sequenced, and the lack of alpha or paired-chain data limited which features could be detected. In an earlier analysis of around 500 of the donors, most TCR beta V segments appeared in productive rearrangements about 90% or about 30% of the time, broadly matching IMGT annotations. Linkage disequilibrium might explain the correlated functional status among segregating V segments, but an unknown experimental factor could not be excluded. A later genetic analysis reported fewer N-insertions in productive TCRs among donors in an Asian-associated ancestry cluster than the roughly 650-donor mean. A few of the identified cytomegalovirus-associated TCR beta chains were confirmed in vitro to be specific for cytomegalovirus antigens. In a later analysis, TCR association rates were found to vary across HLA loci, with the most associated TCRs seen for DRB1 alleles and the fewest for HLA-C alleles. The authors suggested that the approach could potentially be extended to other disease states and immunological phenotypes. The classifier was reported to diagnose cytomegalovirus status with high specificity and sensitivity in both the original cohort and the validation cohort. A group of highly shared sequence variants was considered likely to be a technical artifact of the sequencing pipeline. For the cohort, immune exposure information was limited to CMV serostatus. Some IMGT-functional V segments, including TRBV6-2 and TRBV6-3, could not be distinguished by the 87-base-pair reads and were therefore excluded. V-gene and J-gene trimming of TCR beta chains was associated with a missense DCLRE1C variant in a later genetic analysis, and the association was replicated in an independent cohort. Specific HLA alleles were associated with roughly 16,000 TCR beta sequences at a false discovery rate of 0.05 in a later analysis.

The germline V gene encodes CDR1 MDHEN and CDR2 SYDVKM. V is reduced by 9 bases and J by 3 bases, leaving a spacing of 9 bases between them. Its CDR3 holds 12 amino acids, cysteine through phenylalanine. CDR3 DNA only is kept here, 36 bases in frame from base 1. Library creation used the immunoSEQ multiplex PCR assay. A mixture of 60 forward primers for TCR Vbeta segments and 13 reverse primers for TCR Jbeta segments was used in the multiplex PCR. A multiplex PCR assay on genomic DNA amplified the CDR3 region of rearranged TCR beta genes. Amplified TCR beta libraries were sequenced as 87-base-pair reads on the Illumina HiSeq System. Processing in the source paper ran as follows. A later analysis counted about 80 million unique TCR beta chains across the 666 repertoires, and 10 million to 11 million of these chains were shared by at least two donors. To remove PCR and sequencing errors, raw reads were error-corrected and collapsed into unique sequences using a nearest-neighbor algorithm that merged closely related sequences. CDR3 sequences were aligned to IMGT reference sequences to assign V, D and J gene segments. Each retained sequence needed at least a six-nucleotide match to both a V gene segment and a J gene segment. Rearrangements were called productive when the CDR3 lacked stop codons and stayed in frame with V and J; all others were non-productive. CDR3 was defined according to IMGT convention as the region running from the second conserved V-encoded cysteine to the conserved J-encoded phenylalanine. Sequences without an unambiguous match to a single V gene segment were excluded from the earlier analysis of 450 to 650 of the donors. In an earlier analysis of more than 500 of the donors, a V segment was called functional when productive rearrangements were above 56.7%, and segregating when the standard deviation between donors exceeded 5%. To diagnose cytomegalovirus status from the catalog of TCR beta chain sequences, a statistical classification framework was built. V and J gene assignment, in a later analysis, came from comparing TCR nucleotide sequences with IMGT/GENE-DB human TR gene sequences. In a later analysis, CDR3 sequences and most-parsimonious VDJ recombination scenarios were assigned using the TCRdist pipeline. In a later analysis, each TCR beta chain was defined by its CDR3 amino acid sequence together with its V-gene family, and reads lacking a unique V-gene family were excluded. In a later analysis, nearly 600 highly shared, low-generation-probability nucleotide sequences were removed to address suspected cross-contamination and a sequencing artifact. For each public chain, a later analysis derived a clonal expansion index from normalized ranks of inferred template counts within each repertoire. Generation probabilities in a later analysis came from a VDJ recombination model fitted to out-of-frame rearrangements, and those results were checked against IGoR. In a later analysis, TCR-TCR, TCR-HLA and TCR-CMV co-occurrence was scored with hypergeometric tests, and a repertoire-size bias correction was applied to TCR pairs. A later analysis estimated false discovery rates by permuting HLA or CMV assignments 20 times. In a later analysis, co-occurring TCRs were grouped using DBSCAN, and TCRdist sequence similarity was added for clustering within HLA-allele-positive subsets. Co-occurrence clustering excluded repertoires with fewer than 30,000 or more than 120,000 public chains, plus five with anomalous nucleotide sharing. TCRdb's version of the immuneACCESS table is confined to in-frame rearrangements and falls short of the full clone set. An unresolved V gene accounts for under half of the shortfall where checked; the remainder is of unknown origin. D and trimming come from the DNA, and the V and J calls and clone size come from that table. A total of 75,000 to 90,000 clones appear in this sample, over 70% of them only once. The ten largest clones capture 20% to 25% of the sample.

This clonotype originated in a man younger than 45 in good health and CMV-seropositive. The sample was PBMCs. The receptor chain draws on TRBV28 and TRBJ1-5; TRBD1 is possibly the D segment (6 matching bases). The nucleotides read TGTGCCAGTCGGACAGTCAATCAGCCCCAGCATTTT. This codes for CASRTVNQPQHF.